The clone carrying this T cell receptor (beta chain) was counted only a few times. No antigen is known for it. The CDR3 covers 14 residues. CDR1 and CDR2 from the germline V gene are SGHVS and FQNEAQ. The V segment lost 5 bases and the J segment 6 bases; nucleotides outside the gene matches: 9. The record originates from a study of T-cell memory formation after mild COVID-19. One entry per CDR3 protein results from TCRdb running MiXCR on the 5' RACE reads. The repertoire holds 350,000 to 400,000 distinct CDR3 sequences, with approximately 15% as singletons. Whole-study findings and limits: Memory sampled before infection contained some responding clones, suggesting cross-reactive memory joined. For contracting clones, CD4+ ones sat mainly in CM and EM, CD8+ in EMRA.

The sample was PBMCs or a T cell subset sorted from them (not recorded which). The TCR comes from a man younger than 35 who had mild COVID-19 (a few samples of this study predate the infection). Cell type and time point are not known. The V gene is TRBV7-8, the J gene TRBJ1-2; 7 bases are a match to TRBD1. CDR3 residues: CASSPRDRSHGYTF. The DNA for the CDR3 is TGTGCCAGCAGCCCACGGGACAGATCCCATGGCTACACCTTC.